This T cell receptor (beta chain) was captured by sequencing in a study of blood T cell repertoires in COVID-19. Study details: In each case, the material was cDNA or gDNA derived from T cells, B-cell-depleted T cells, or PBMCs.

Seattle patients were enrolled while actively infected and followed longitudinally. Clones were read by immunoSEQ multiplex PCR, and TCRdb kept only the in-frame ones, dropping some. This table holds about 180,000 clones, roughly 81% found once. V gave up 4 bases and J gave up 1 base, with 13 bases separating them. The germline gives CDR1 SNHLY, CDR2 FYNNEI. The CDR3 has 15 residues. The chain joins TRBV2 to TRBJ1-1; D is uncertain. The sequence derives from a woman aged 80 or older with COVID-19, enrolled during active disease. Material for sequencing was peripheral blood. CDR3 residues: CASSVEGGGNTEAFF. Written as DNA, the CDR3 is TGTGCCAGCAGTGTGGAGGGCGGTGGGAACACTGAAGCTTTCTTT.